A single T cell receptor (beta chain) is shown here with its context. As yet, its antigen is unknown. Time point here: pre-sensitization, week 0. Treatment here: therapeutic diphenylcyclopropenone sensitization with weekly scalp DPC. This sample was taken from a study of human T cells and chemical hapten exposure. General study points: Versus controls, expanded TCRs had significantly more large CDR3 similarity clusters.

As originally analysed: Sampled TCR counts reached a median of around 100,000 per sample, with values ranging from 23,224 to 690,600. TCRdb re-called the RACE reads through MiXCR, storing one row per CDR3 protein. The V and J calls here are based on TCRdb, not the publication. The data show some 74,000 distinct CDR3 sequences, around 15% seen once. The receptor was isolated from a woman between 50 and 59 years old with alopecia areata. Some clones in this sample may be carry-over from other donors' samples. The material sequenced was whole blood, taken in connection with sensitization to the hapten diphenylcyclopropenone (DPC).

Here the CDR3 reads CASSSRGGLSTDTQYF. The CDR3 region has the DNA TGTGCCAGCAGCAGCCGGGGAGGACTAAGCACAGATACGCAGTATTTT. The genes are TRBV6-6 and TRBJ2-3, with D possibly matching TRBD2 (6 bases). The germline gives CDR1 MNHNY, CDR2 SVGAGI (reference sequence). V was cut by 6 bases and J by 0 bases, with 16 bases left in between. The CDR3 totals 16 residues.